The 28 T cell receptor beta chains below all came from one sample that was sequenced in a study of T cell repertoires in cytomegalovirus infection. TCRdb re-called the reads through MiXCR, storing one row per CDR3 protein. Altogether around 530,000 distinct CDR3 sequences are present, 26% being singletons, with the ten largest covering around 13%. Sequenced sample: PBMCs. Receptor source: a human donor in good health (CMV status not recorded). Some clones in this sample may be carry-over from other donors' samples.

The gene calls are TRBV6-5 and TRBJ1-4; the D is unclear. V lost 0 bases and J lost 5, with 19 bases in between. The CDR3 spans 18 residues. Germline assignment: CDR1 MNHEY and CDR2 SVGAGI. The CDR3 bases are TGTGCCAGCAGTTACTCTTATTTTCCCGCATCGCGAAATGAAAAACTGTTTTTT. It encodes CASSYSYFPASRNEKLFF.

This chain links TRBV19 with TRBJ2-2; 9 bases are a match to TRBD1. With 10 bases clipped from V and 7 bases from J, the junction kept 13 bases outside the gene matches. In germline, CDR1 is LNHDA, CDR2 SQIVND (reference sequence). This CDR3 is 15 amino acids long. This chain's CDR3 is CATNFGTGMGGELFF. CDR3 DNA sequence: TGTGCCACTAACTTCGGGACAGGGATGGGCGGGGAGCTGTTTTTT. The full variable domain, rest sourced from reference TRBV19 and TRBJ2-2, is DGGITQSPKYLFRKEGQNVTLSCEQNLNHDAMYWYRQDPGQGLRLIYYSQIVNDFQKGDIAEGYSVSREKKESFPLTVTSAQKNPTAFYLCATNFGTGMGGELFFGEGSRLTVL.

This clonotype came up a few times. This chain links TRBV27 with TRBJ2-3; D is unclear. The germline V and J ends were trimmed by 10 bases and 7 bases, with 21 bases remaining between them. CDR1 is MNHEY and CDR2 is SMNVEV in the germline V gene (reference sequence). The length of the CDR3 is 14 residues. CDR3 sequence (DNA): TGTGCCACCCGACCAGAAGCGTTTGATAATACGCAGTATTTT. Protein product: CATRPEAFDNTQYF.

This clonotype was observed many times. The rearrangement links TRBV7-2 to TRBJ2-3, with 7 bases lining up with TRBD1. V was clipped by 5 bases and J by 6 bases; unmatched bases: 8. Germline V gene data show CDR1 as SGHTA and CDR2 as FQGNSA. The CDR3 covers 14 residues. CDR3 nucleotides: TGTGCCAGCAGCGTTACAGGGGACGGGGATACGCAGTATTTT. Translating gives CASSVTGDGDTQYF. Filled out from reference TRBV7-2 and TRBJ2-3, the complete variable domain reads GAGVSQSPSNKVTEKGKDVELRCDPISGHTALYWYRQSLGQGLEFLIYFQGNSAPDKSGLPSDRFSAERTGGSVSTLTIQRTQQEDSAVYLCASSVTGDGDTQYFGPGTRLTVL.

The sample holds a few counts of this clonotype. This rearrangement joins TRBV6-2 or TRBV6-3 to TRBJ2-3; D is possibly TRBD2 (6 bases). The CDR3 consists of 15 residues. The germline gives CDR1 MNHEY, CDR2 SVGEGT. Trimming took off 2 bases at V and 1 base at J, with 10 bases between the two ends. The CDR3 spells CASSYGPGGTDTQYF. The CDR3 DNA is TGTGCCAGCAGTTACGGGCCGGGAGGCACAGATACGCAGTATTTT.

This clonotype was detected ten times or more. This chain uses TRBV7-6 with TRBJ1-2; D unclear. This CDR3 spans 15 amino acids. V lost 6 bases, J lost 8 bases, and 22 bases lay in between. Germline assignment: CDR1 SGHVS and CDR2 FNYEAQ. The CDR3 region is CASSPNTERAEGYTF. The CDR3 nucleotides read TGTGCCAGCAGTCCCAATACCGAGAGGGCTGAAGGCTACACCTTC.

The chain joins TRBV28 to TRBJ2-7; D is unresolved. This CDR3 has 14 amino acids. Looked up from germline, CDR1 is MDHEN and CDR2 is SYDVKM. V was pared by 6 bases and J by 3 bases, with 15 bases between. CDR3 protein: CASRPRKMGYEQYF. CDR3 DNA: TGTGCCAGCAGGCCCCGGAAAATGGGCTACGAGCAGTACTTC.

The CDR3 loop is CASTLQESYEQYV. The CDR3 DNA is TGTGCCAGCACCCTACAGGAATCCTACGAGCAGTACGTC. The chain combines TRBV2 with TRBJ2-7; weak D call: TRBD1 (5 bases). V lost 7 bases to trimming and J lost 1 base, with 11 bases between them. Per the germline V gene, CDR1 is SNHLY and CDR2 is FYNNEI. There are 13 residues in the CDR3.

The chain recombines TRBV12-3 or TRBV12-4 with TRBJ1-1; TRBD1 matches at 8 bases. V lost 4 bases and J lost 6; bases outside the gene matches: 19. The CDR3 consists of 18 residues. CDR3 coding DNA: TGTGCCAGCAGTTCCTGGGACAGGAATGAGGCTGGAGGGGCTGAAGCTTTCTTT. Its protein is CASSSWDRNEAGGAEAFF.

The chain carries TRBV27 and TRBJ2-3; possible D gene TRBD2, 5 bases. Trimming shortened V by 2 bases and J by 4 bases, and 13 bases separated the two germline ends. CDR1 is MNHEY, CDR2 SMNVEV, per germline (reference sequence). This CDR3 region has 15 residues. The CDR3: CASSLEVAGADTQYF. CDR3 sequence (DNA): TGTGCCAGCAGTTTAGAGGTGGCGGGCGCAGATACGCAGTATTTT.

The rearrangement uses TRBV7-9 and TRBJ1-1; D is perhaps TRBD1 (6 bases). This CDR3 has 15 residues. Trimming shortened V by 4 bases and J by 4 bases, and 16 bases separated the two germline ends. The germline CDR1 and CDR2 sequences are SEHNR and FQNEAQ (reference sequence). CDR3: CASSSNRVQGTEAFF. Written as DNA, the CDR3 is TGTGCCAGCAGCTCCAACAGGGTACAAGGCACTGAAGCTTTCTTT.

The chain joins TRBV5-5 to TRBJ1-6, with 12 nucleotides matching TRBD1. Germline CDR1 is SGHKS and CDR2 is YYEKEE (reference sequence). This CDR3 contains 17 residues. V lost 0 bases and J lost 9; bases outside the gene matches: 7. The CDR3: CASSLVGTGGAISPLHF. The CDR3 nucleotides are TGTGCCAGCAGCTTGGTCGGGACAGGGGGCGCGATTTCACCCCTCCACTTT.

This clonotype was seen more than once but under ten times. The J gene is TRBJ2-3, the V gene TRBV11-2; 7 nucleotides agree with TRBD2. CDR3 length: 16 amino acids. The ends lost 6 bases at V and 6 bases at J; junction bases unmatched: 15. Germline V lookup: CDR1 SGHAT, CDR2 FQNNGV. CDR3 DNA sequence: TGTGCCAGCAGAAAGGGACGGGGAGGGCAAGGTGATACGCAGTATTTT. This translates into CASRKGRGGQGDTQYF. The full variable domain, its missing parts supplied by reference TRBV11-2 and TRBJ2-3, is EAGVAQSPRYKIIEKRQSVAFWCNPISGHATLYWYQQILGQGPKLLIQFQNNGVVDDSQLPKDRFSAERLKGVDSTLKIQPAKLEDSAVYLCASRKGRGGQGDTQYFGPGTRLTVL.

Notes on this clonotype: Being one base from a much bigger clone, this may be a read error. The chain links TRBV5-1 to TRBJ1-2; 8 bases line up with TRBD1. The CDR3 totals 15 residues. Trimming cost V 3 bases and J 4 bases; bases outside gene matches: 8. Germline CDR1 is SGHRS and CDR2 is YFSETQ. The DNA for the CDR3 is TGCGCCAGCAGCTCGGCCGACAGGGGTCGCTATGGCTACACCTTC. Translating it yields CASSSADRGRYGYTF.

This sequence joins TRBV27 and TRBJ2-7, with 7 bases that match TRBD1. CDR1 MNHEY and CDR2 SMNVEV come from the germline V gene (reference sequence). The CDR3 runs to 17 residues. The V segment lost 0 bases and the J segment 4 bases; nucleotides outside the gene matches: 12. CDR3 coding DNA: TGTGCCAGCAGTTTATCCCCGTTGTGGGACAGTGGGTACGAGCAGTACTTC. It is translated as CASSLSPLWDSGYEQYF.

At least ten counts were recorded for this clonotype. CDR3 nucleotide sequence: TGTGCCAGCAGCCGAGACGCCTCAGATACGCAGTATTTT. Residues: CASSRDASDTQYF. The chain links TRBV7-2 to TRBJ2-3; no definite D call. The CDR3 has 13 amino acids. CDR1 and CDR2 from the germline V gene are SGHTA and FQGNSA. V was trimmed by 5 bases and J by 4 bases, leaving 10 bases between them.

This clonotype was counted ten times or more. The chain couples TRBV7-2 to TRBJ2-7; D unclear. V gave up 0 bases and J gave up 6 bases, with 12 bases separating them. Germline CDR1 and CDR2: SGHTA and FQGNSA. The CDR3 contains 14 residues. CDR3 in amino acids: CASSLAGRSGEQYF. CDR3 bases: TGTGCCAGCAGCTTAGCGGGCAGGTCGGGCGAGCAGTACTTC.

Ten or more counts support this clonotype. The V call is TRBV7-8, the J call TRBJ2-3; 9 nucleotides line up with TRBD1. The CDR3 runs 14 residues. Germline V gene data show CDR1 as SGHVS and CDR2 as FQNEAQ. V shed 5 bases and J 8 bases; nucleotides not matched to a gene: 8. The CDR3 nucleotides read TGTGCCAGCAGCGCGAGGACAGGGGAGGGTACGCAGTATTTT. Translating it yields CASSARTGEGTQYF.

In its sample, this clonotype was seen a few times. This chain connects TRBV19 to TRBJ1-1; D remains ambiguous. V was pared by 2 bases and J by 0 bases, with 7 bases between. The germline gives CDR1 LNHDA, CDR2 SQIVND (reference sequence). The CDR3 spans 14 residues. CDR3 in amino acids: CASSISPVNTEAFF. CDR3 in DNA: TGTGCCAGTAGTATAAGTCCAGTGAACACTGAAGCTTTCTTT. Full variable domain (rest looked up from reference TRBV19 and TRBJ1-1): DGGITQSPKYLFRKEGQNVTLSCEQNLNHDAMYWYRQDPGQGLRLIYYSQIVNDFQKGDIAEGYSVSREKKESFPLTVTSAQKNPTAFYLCASSISPVNTEAFFGQGTRLTVV.

The chain recombines TRBV6-2 or TRBV6-3 with TRBJ2-7; tentatively, D is TRBD2 (6 bases). The CDR3 has 15 residues. From germline, CDR1 is MNHEY and CDR2 SVGEGT. Between the trimmed V and J ends, which lost 0 bases and 2 bases, there was a span of 11 bases. CDR3 protein: CASSYSPGEAYEQYF. Written as DNA, the CDR3 is TGTGCCAGCAGTTACTCTCCGGGAGAGGCCTACGAGCAGTACTTC.

The V gene is TRBV19, the J gene TRBJ2-7; D not certain. Per the germline V gene, CDR1 is LNHDA and CDR2 is SQIVND (reference sequence). The germline V and J ends were trimmed by 8 bases and 1 base, with 12 bases remaining between them. CDR3 length: 13 amino acids. In DNA form, the CDR3 reads TGTGCCAGTCGCAGGACGGATTCCTACGAGCAGTACGTC. Protein product: CASRRTDSYEQYV.

This clonotype occurred a few times. The chain employs TRBV19 and TRBJ1-5, with TRBD1 as a possible D gene (6 bases). This CDR3 region has 15 residues. Germline V gives CDR1 LNHDA, CDR2 SQIVND (reference sequence). Trimming took off 3 bases at V and 0 bases at J, with 9 bases between the two ends. In DNA form, the CDR3 reads TGTGCCAGTAGTATGCAGGGGTTTAGCAATCAGCCCCAGCATTTT. Amino acids: CASSMQGFSNQPQHF.

The V and J genes are TRBV11-2 and TRBJ2-3; TRBD2 matches 7 bases. This CDR3 has 14 amino acids. Germline V CDR1 and CDR2: SGHAT, FQNNGV. J gave up 4 bases and V 1 base, and 2 bases lay outside the gene matches. CDR3 in DNA: TGTGCCAGCAGCTTAGTGCGGGAGTCAGATACGCAGTATTTT. Amino acid sequence: CASSLVRESDTQYF.

The chain is built from TRBV13 and TRBJ1-3; D not certain. The CDR3 covers 17 residues. The V end was cut by 0 bases, the J end by 0 bases, with 12 bases between. Germline loops: CDR1 PRHDT, CDR2 FYEKMQ (reference sequence). The DNA of the CDR3 is TGTGCCAGCAGCTTAGGAGAACTCCGCCACTCTGGAAACACCATATATTTT. Translating gives CASSLGELRHSGNTIYF.

This sequence joins TRBV19 and TRBJ1-3; the match to TRBD1 covers 7 bases. The V and J ends lost 2 bases and 5 bases, in that order; junction bases with no gene match: 6. The CDR3 sequence is 15 residues long. Germline CDR1 LNHDA, CDR2 SQIVND (reference sequence). CDR3 sequence (DNA): TGTGCCAGTAGTATACTCGGACAGGAAAGAAACACCATATATTTT. Translation gives CASSILGQERNTIYF.

V is TRBV12-3 or TRBV12-4 and J is TRBJ1-1, with D possibly TRBD1 on 6 matching bases. The CDR3 loop spans 15 amino acids. V gave up 6 bases and J gave up 8 bases, with 22 bases separating them. Written as DNA, the CDR3 is TGTGCCAGCAGAAAAGAACTAGGGACAATTCTCGAAGCTTTCTTT. It is translated as CASRKELGTILEAFF.

This chain links TRBV29-1 with TRBJ2-5; D possibly corresponds to TRBD2 (5 bases). CDR1 and CDR2 from the germline V gene are SQVTM and ANQGSEA. The V end lost 7 bases, the J end lost 5 bases, and 14 bases lay between the germline ends. This CDR3 comprises 12 residues. CDR3 amino acids: CSAAAVRETQYF. The CDR3 DNA follows: TGCAGCGCCGCAGCGGTTCGGGAGACCCAGTACTTC. Combining the CDR3 with reference TRBV29-1 and TRBJ2-5 gives the whole variable domain SAVISQKPSRDICQRGTSLTIQCQVDSQVTMMFWYRQQPGQSLTLIATANQGSEATYESGFVIDKFPISRPNLTFSTLTVSNMSPEDSSIYLCSAAAVRETQYFGPGTRLLVL.

This clonotype was counted between two and nine times. The rearrangement joins TRBV24-1 to TRBJ2-6; maybe TRBD1 (6 bases). The CDR3 length is 19 residues. CDR1 and CDR2 (germline): KGHDR, SFDVKD. V was pared by 10 bases and J by 0 bases, with 24 bases between. CDR3 sequence: CATSSDRDNLPSGANVLTF. The CDR3 region has the DNA TGTGCCACTAGTTCCGACCGGGACAACCTCCCCTCTGGGGCCAACGTCCTGACTTTC.